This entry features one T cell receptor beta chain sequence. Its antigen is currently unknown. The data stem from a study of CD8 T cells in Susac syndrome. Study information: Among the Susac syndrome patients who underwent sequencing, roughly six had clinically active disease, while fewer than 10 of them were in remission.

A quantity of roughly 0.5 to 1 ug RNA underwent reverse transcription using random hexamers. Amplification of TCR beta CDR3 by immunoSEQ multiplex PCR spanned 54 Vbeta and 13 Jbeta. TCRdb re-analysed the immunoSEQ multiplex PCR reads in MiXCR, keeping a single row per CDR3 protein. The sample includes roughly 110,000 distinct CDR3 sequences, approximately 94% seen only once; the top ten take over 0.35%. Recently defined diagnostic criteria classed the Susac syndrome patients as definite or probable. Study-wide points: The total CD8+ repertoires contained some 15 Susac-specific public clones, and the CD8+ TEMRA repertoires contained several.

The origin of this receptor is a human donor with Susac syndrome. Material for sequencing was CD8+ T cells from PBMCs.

The CDR3 bases are TGTGCCAGCAGCCAAGAGGGCAGGGAAGAGACCCAGTACTTC. Translation: CASSQEGREETQYF. This chain links TRBV3-1 with TRBJ2-5; possible D gene TRBD1, 5 bases. V gave up 0 bases and J gave up 3 bases, with 8 bases separating them. Germline V gene lookup returns CDR1 LGHDT and CDR2 YNNKEL (reference sequence). CDR3 length equals 14 residues.